This T cell receptor beta chain is from a study of T cell responses to AZD1222 COVID-19 vaccine. Study-level points and caveats: Spike-specific TCR breadth and depth both grew after two AZD1222 doses.

The assay was immunoSEQ multiplex PCR, and TCRdb's table has in-frame clones only and misses some. The profile shows roughly 49,000 clones, roughly 80% of them singletons. This clone was counted a single time. Antigen specificity is unknown. The material was peripheral blood, obtained on day 0 of AZD1222 vaccination. The clonotype comes from an adult in good health.

Here the CDR3 reads CASSSGTGLSPLHF. In nucleotides, the CDR3 is TGTGCCAGTAGTTCGGGGACAGGATTATCACCCCTCCACTTT. The chain links TRBV19 to TRBJ1-6; TRBD1 agrees at 8 bases. Unmatched junction bases numbered 7, after V lost 5 bases and J lost 10 bases. The CDR3 runs 14 residues. Germline CDR1 is LNHDA and CDR2 is SQIVND (reference sequence). Based on the CDR3 plus reference TRBV19 and TRBJ1-6, the full variable domain is DGGITQSPKYLFRKEGQNVTLSCEQNLNHDAMYWYRQDPGQGLRLIYYSQIVNDFQKGDIAEGYSVSREKKESFPLTVTSAQKNPTAFYLCASSSGTGLSPLHFGNGTRLTVT.